One T cell receptor (beta chain) is described in this entry. The repertoire was sequenced with immunoSEQ multiplex PCR; TCRdb's copy has only in-frame clones and lacks some. The sample yields roughly 200,000 clones, about four fifths seen once. These data originate in a study of cytomegalovirus exposure and HLA in healthy donors. V lost 8 bases and J lost 0, with 8 bases in between. Germline V gene sequence: CDR1 SGHVS, CDR2 FNYEAQ. The CDR3 sequence is 13 residues long. The chain joins TRBV7-6 to TRBJ2-1, with D unclear. This TCR was recovered from a woman between 18 and 30 years old in good health and CMV-seropositive. The sequenced sample was PBMCs. The CDR3 sequence: CASGPSSYNEQFF. CDR3 bases: TGTGCCAGCGGTCCTAGCTCCTACAATGAGCAGTTCTTC.